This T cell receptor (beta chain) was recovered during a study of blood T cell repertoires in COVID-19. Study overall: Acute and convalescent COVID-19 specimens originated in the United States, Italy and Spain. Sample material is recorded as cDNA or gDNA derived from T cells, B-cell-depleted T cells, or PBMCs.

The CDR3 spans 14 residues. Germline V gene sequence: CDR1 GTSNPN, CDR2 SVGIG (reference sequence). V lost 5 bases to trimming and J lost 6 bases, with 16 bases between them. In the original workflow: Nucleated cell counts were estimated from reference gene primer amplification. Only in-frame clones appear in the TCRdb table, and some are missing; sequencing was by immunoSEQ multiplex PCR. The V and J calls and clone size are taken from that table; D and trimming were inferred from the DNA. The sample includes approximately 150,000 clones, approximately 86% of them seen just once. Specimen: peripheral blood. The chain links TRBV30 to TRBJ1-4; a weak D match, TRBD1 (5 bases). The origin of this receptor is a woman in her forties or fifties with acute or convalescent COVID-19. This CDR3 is CAWGKKGADEKLFF. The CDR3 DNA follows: TGTGCCTGGGGGAAGAAAGGGGCCGATGAAAAACTGTTTTTT.